This T cell receptor beta chain stems from a study of shared clonotypes between healthy human individuals. Across the whole study: The cohort comprised a couple of women and a few men. Their ages spanned 18 to 49 years.

The CDR3 covers 15 residues. CDR1 is SGHDN, CDR2 FVKESK, per germline. V dropped 4 bases and J dropped 0 bases, with 10 bases sitting between them. Clones were read by immunoSEQ multiplex PCR, and TCRdb kept only the in-frame ones, dropping some. The table records millions of clones, 95% of them present only once. The chain has TRBV14 and TRBJ2-1; TRBD1 is a possible D gene (6 bases). The sequencing sample was made of naive CD4+ T cells sorted from blood. Specified subset: CD45RA+ positively selected. The source of this sequence is a man between 18 and 29 years old in good health. CDR3 nucleotide sequence: TGTGCCAGCAGCCCCGACAGGCTCTCCTACAATGAGCAGTTCTTC. Protein product: CASSPDRLSYNEQFF.